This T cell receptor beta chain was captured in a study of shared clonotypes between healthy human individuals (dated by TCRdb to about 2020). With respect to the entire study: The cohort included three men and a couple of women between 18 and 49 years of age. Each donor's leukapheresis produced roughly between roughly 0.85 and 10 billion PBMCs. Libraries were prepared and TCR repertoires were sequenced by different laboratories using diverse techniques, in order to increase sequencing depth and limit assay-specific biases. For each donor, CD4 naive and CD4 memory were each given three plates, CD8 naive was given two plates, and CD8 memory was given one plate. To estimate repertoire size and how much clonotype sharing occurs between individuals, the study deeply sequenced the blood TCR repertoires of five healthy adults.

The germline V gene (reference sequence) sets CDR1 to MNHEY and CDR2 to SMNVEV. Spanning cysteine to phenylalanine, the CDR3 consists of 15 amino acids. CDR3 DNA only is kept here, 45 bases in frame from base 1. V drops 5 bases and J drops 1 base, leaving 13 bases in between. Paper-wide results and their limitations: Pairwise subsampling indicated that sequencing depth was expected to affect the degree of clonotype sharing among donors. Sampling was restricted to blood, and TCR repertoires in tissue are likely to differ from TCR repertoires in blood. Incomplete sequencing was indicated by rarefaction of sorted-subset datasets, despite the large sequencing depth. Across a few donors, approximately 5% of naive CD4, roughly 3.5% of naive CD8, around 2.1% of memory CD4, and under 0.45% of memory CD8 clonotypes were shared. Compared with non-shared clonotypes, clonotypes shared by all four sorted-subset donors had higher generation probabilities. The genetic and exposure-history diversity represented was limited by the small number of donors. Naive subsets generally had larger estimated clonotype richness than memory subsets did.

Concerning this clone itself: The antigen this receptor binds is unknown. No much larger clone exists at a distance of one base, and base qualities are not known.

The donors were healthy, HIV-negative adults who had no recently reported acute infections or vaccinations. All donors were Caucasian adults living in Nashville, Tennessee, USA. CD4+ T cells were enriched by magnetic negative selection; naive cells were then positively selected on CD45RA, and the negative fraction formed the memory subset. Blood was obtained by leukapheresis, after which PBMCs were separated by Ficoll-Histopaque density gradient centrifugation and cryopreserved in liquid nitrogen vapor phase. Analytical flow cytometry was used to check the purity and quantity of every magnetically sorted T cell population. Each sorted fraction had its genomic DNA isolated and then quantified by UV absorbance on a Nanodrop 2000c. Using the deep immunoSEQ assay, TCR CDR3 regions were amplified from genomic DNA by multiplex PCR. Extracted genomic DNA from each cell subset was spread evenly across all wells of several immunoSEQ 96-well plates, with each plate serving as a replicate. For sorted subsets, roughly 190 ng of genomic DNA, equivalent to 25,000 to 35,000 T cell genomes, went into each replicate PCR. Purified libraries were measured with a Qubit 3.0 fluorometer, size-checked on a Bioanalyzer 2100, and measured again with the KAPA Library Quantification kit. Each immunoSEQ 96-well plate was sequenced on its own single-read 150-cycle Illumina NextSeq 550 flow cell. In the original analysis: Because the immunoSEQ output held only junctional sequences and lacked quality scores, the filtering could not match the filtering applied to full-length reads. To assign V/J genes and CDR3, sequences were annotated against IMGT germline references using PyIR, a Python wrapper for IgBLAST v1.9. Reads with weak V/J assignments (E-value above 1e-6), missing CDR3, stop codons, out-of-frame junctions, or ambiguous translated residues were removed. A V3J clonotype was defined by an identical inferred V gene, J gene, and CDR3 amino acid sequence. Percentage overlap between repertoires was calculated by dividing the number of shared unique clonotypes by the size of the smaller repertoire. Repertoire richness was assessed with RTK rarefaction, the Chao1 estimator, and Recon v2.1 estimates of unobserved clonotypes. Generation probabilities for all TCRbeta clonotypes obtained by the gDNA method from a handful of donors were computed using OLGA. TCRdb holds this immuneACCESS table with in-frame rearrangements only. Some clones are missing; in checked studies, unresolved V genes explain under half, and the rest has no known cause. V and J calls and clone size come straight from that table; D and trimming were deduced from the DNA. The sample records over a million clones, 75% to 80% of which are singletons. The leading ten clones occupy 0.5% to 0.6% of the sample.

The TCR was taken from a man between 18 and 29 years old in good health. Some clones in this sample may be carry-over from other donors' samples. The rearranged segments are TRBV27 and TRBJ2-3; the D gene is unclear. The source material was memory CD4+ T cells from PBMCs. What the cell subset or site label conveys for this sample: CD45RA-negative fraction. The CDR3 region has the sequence CASSPRPRGTDTQYF. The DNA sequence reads TGTGCCAGCAGTCCTCGGCCCCGGGGCACAGATACGCAGTATTTT.